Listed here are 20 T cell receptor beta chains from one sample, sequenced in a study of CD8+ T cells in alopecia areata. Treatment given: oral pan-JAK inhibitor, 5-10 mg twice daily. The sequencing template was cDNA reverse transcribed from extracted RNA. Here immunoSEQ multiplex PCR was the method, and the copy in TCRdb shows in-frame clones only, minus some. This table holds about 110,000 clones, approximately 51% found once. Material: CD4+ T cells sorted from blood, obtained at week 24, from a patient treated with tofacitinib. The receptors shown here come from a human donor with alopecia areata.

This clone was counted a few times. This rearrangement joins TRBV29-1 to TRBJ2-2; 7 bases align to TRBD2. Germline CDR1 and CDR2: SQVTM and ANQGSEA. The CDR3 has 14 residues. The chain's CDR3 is CTARRGENTGELFF. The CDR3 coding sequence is TGCACCGCCCGTCGGGGGGAGAACACCGGGGAGCTGTTTTTT.

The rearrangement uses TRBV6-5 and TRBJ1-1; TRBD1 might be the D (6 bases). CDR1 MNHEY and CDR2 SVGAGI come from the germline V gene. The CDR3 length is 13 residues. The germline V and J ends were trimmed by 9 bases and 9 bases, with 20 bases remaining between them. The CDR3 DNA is TGTGCCAGTAAACAGACAGGATTCCCAAAAGCTTTCTTT. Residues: CASKQTGFPKAFF.

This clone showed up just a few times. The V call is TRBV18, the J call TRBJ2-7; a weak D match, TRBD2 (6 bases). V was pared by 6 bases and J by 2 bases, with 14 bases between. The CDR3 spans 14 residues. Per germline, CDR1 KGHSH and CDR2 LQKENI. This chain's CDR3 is CASSFGRATYEQYF. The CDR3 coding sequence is TGTGCCAGCTCCTTCGGGAGAGCCACCTACGAGCAGTACTTC.

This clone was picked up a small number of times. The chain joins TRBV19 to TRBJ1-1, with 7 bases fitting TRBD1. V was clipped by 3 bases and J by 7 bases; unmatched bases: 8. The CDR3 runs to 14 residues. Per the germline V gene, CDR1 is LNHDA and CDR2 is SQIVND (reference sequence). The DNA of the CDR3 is TGTGCCAGTAGTATTAACCCCAGGGGGGTTGAAGCTTTCTTT. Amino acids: CASSINPRGVEAFF.

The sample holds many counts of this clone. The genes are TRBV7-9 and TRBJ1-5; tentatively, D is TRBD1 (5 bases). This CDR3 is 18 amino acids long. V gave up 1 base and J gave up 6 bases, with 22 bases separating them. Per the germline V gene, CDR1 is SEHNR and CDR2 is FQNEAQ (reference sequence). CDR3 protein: CASSLGHRVGQGGQPQHF. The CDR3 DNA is TGTGCCAGCAGCTTAGGCCATCGAGTCGGGCAGGGAGGTCAGCCCCAGCATTTT. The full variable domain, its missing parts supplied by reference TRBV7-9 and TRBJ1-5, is DTGVSQNPRHKITKRGQNVTFRCDPISEHNRLYWYRQTLGQGPEFLTYFQNEAQLEKSRLLSDRFSAERPKGSFSTLEIQRTEQGDSAMYLCASSLGHRVGQGGQPQHFGDGTRLSIL.

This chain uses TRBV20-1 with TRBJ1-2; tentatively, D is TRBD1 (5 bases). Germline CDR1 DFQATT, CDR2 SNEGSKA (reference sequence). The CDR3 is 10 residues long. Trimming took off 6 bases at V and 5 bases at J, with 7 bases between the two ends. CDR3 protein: CSADSYGYTF. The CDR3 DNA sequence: TGCAGTGCAGACAGTTATGGCTACACCTTC.

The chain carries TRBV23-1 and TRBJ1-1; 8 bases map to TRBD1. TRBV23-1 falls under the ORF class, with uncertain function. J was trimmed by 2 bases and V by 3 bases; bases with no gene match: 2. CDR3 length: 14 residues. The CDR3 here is CASSQTGENTEAFF. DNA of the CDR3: TGCGCCAGCAGTCAGACAGGGGAAAACACTGAAGCTTTCTTT.

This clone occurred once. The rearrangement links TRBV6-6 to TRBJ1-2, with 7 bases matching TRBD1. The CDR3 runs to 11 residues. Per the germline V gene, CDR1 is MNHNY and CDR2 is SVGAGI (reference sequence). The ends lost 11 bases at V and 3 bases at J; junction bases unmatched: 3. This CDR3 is CALGTDYGYTF. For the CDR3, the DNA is TGTGCCCTCGGGACAGACTATGGCTACACCTTC.

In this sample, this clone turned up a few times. CDR3 sequence reads: CASSVGREQYF. CDR3 DNA: TGTGCCAGCAGTGTGGGGCGCGAGCAGTACTTC. V gene TRBV2 combines with J gene TRBJ2-7; TRBD1 might be the D (5 bases). Germline V gene sequence: CDR1 SNHLY, CDR2 FYNNEI. CDR3 length equals 11 residues. The V end was cut by 4 bases, the J end by 6 bases, with 7 bases between. Full variable domain (outside the CDR3, taken from reference TRBV2 and TRBJ2-7): EPEVTQTPSHQVTQMGQEVILRCVPISNHLYFYWYRQILGQKVEFLVSFYNNEISEKSEIFDDQFSVERPDGSNFTLKIRSTKLEDSAMYFCASSVGREQYFGPGTRLTVT.

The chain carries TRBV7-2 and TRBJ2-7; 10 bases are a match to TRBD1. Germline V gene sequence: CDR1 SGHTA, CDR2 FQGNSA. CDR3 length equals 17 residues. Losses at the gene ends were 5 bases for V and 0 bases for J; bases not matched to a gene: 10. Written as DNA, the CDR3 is TGTGCCAGCAGCCGCCCCCGGACAGGGGGTTCCTCCTACGAGCAGTACTTC. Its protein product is CASSRPRTGGSSYEQYF.

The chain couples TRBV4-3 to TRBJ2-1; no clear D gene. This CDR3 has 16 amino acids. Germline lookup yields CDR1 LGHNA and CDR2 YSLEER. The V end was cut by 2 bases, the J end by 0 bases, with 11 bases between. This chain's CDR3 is CASSQLAGLSYNEQFF. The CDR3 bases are TGCGCCAGCAGCCAACTCGCCGGGCTCTCCTACAATGAGCAGTTCTTC.

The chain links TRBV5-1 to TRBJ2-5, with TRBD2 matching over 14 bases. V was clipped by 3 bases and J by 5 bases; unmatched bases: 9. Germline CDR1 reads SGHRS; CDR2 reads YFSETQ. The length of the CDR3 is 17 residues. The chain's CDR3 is CASSSLGLAGGSETQYF. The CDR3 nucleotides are TGCGCCAGCAGCTCCCTTGGACTAGCGGGGGGTTCGGAGACCCAGTACTTC.

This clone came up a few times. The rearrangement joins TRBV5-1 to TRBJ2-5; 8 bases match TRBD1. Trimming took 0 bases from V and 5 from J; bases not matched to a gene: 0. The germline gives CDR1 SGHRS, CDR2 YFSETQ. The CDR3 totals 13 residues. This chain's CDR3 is CASSLGQGETQYF. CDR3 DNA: TGCGCCAGCAGCTTGGGACAGGGGGAGACCCAGTACTTC.

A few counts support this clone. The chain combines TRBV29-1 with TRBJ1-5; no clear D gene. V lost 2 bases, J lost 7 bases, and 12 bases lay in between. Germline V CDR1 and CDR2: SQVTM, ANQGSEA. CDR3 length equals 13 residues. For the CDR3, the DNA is TGCAGCGTTGAATTTGGAGGTGGCCAGCCCCAGCATTTT. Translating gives CSVEFGGGQPQHF.

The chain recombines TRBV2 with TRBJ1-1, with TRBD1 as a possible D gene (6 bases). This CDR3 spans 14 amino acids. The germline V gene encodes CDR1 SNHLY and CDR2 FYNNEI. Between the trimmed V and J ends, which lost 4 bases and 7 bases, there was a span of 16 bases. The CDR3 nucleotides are TGTGCCAGCAGTGTAAATCCGGGGGCCTTTGAAGCTTTCTTT. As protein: CASSVNPGAFEAFF.

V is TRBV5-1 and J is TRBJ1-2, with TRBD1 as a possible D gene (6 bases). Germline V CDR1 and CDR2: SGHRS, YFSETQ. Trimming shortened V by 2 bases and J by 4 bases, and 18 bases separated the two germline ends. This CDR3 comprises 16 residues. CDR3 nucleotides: TGCGCCAGCAGCTTTTCCCGGGGGGCCGGCGGCTATGGCTACACCTTC. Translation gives CASSFSRGAGGYGYTF.

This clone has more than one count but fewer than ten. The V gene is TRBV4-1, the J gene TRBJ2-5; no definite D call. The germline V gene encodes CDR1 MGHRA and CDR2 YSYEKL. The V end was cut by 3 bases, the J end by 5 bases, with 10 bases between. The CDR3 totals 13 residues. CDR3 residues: CASSQAFGETQYF. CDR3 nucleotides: TGCGCCAGCAGCCAGGCCTTTGGGGAGACCCAGTACTTC.

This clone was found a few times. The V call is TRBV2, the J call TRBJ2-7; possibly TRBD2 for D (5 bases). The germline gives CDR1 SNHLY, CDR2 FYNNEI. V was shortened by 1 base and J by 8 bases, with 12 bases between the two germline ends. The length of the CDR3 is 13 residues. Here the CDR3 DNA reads TGTGCCAGCAGTGAAGGTACGGGGTCCAAGCAGTACTTC. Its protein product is CASSEGTGSKQYF.

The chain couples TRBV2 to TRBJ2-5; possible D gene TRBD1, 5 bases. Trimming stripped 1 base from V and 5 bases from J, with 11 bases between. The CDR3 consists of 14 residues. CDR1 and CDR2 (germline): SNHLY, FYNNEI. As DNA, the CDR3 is TGTGCCAGCAGTGAAGAGGCAGGGTGGGAGACCCAGTACTTC. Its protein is CASSEEAGWETQYF.

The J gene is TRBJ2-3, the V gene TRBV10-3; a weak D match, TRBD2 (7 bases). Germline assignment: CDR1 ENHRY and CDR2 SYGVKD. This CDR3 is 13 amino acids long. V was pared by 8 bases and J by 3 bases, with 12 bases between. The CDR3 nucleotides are TGTGCCATCGGGGGGGCAGGGACAGATACGCAGTATTTT. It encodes CAIGGAGTDTQYF.